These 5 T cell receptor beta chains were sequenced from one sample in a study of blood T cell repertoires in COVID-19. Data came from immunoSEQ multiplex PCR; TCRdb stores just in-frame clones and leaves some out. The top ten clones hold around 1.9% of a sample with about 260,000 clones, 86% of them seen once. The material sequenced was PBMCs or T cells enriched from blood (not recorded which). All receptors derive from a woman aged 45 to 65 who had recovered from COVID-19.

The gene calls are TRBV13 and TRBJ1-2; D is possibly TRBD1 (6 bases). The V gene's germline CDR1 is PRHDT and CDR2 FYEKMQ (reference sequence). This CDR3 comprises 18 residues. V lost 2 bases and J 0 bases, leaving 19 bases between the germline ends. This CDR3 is CASSLPPNRDITNYGYTF. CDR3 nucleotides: TGTGCCAGCAGCTTACCTCCTAACCGGGACATAACTAACTATGGCTACACCTTC.

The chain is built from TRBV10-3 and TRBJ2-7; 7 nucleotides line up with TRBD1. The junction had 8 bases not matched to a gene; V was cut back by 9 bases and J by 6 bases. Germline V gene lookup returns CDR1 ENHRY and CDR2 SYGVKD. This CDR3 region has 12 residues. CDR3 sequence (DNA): TGTGCCATGAGTACAGGGGATAGCGAGCAGTACTTC. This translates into CAMSTGDSEQYF.

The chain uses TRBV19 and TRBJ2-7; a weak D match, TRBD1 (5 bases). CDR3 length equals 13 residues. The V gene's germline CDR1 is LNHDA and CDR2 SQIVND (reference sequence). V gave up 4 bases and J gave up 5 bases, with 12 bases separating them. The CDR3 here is CASSTGHHDEQYF. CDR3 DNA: TGTGCCAGTAGTACAGGGCACCACGACGAGCAGTACTTC. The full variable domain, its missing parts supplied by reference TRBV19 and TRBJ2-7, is DGGITQSPKYLFRKEGQNVTLSCEQNLNHDAMYWYRQDPGQGLRLIYYSQIVNDFQKGDIAEGYSVSREKKESFPLTVTSAQKNPTAFYLCASSTGHHDEQYFGPGTRLTVT.

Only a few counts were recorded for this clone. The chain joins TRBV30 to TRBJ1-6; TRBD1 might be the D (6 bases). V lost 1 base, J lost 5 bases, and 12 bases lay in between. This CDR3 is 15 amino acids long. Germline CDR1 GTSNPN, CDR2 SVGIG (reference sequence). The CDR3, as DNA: TGTGCCTGGAGTGGAACAGGGTCCCATAATTCACCCCTCCACTTT. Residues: CAWSGTGSHNSPLHF.

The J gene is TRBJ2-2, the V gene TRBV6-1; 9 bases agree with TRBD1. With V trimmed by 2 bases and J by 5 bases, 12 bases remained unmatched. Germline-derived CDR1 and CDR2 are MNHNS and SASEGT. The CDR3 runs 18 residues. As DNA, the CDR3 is TGTGCCAGCAGTGAAAGGGTCTTGGGACAGGGTTATACCGGGGAGCTGTTTTTT. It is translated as CASSERVLGQGYTGELFF.